This T cell receptor (beta chain) derives from a study of blood T cell repertoires in COVID-19. In the study overall: COVID-19 samples collected from the United States, Italy and Spain covered acute and convalescent phases. In each case, the material was cDNA or gDNA derived from T cells, B-cell-depleted T cells, or PBMCs.

In the authors' workflow: Amplification from reference gene primers served as the basis for estimated nucleated cell counts. Sequenced by immunoSEQ multiplex PCR; TCRdb stores in-frame clones only, minus some. The V and J calls and the clone size are those of that table, but D and trimming were determined from the DNA. The table records roughly 100,000 clones, 75% to 90% of them present only once. The CDR3 covers 15 residues. After removal of 5 bases from V and 6 bases from J, the junction contained 11 bases not matched to a gene. Germline loops: CDR1 MNHEY, CDR2 SVGEGT. The V call is TRBV6-2 or TRBV6-3, the J call TRBJ1-2; 8 positions match TRBD1. The sequenced material came from peripheral blood. The receptor was derived from an elderly woman with active or convalescent COVID-19. The CDR3: CASSRRQGSLHGYTF. DNA for the CDR3: TGTGCCAGCAGTCGAAGACAGGGGAGCCTTCATGGCTACACCTTC.